This entry features one TCR beta chain sequence. Indicated time point: more than 5 months of natalizumab therapy. The CDR3 length is 15 residues. Per the germline V gene, CDR1 is MNHEY and CDR2 is SMNVEV (reference sequence). V gave up 4 bases and J gave up 2 bases; unmatched junction bases: 6. This specimen comes from a study of multiple sclerosis patients with progressive multifocal leukoencephalopathy. Profiling relied on immunoSEQ multiplex PCR, and the TCRdb table lists in-frame clones only, not all of them. The sample shows over 25,000 clones, roughly 91% of them seen only once. The sample here was PBMCs, taken from a patient treated with natalizumab. The chain has TRBV27 and TRBJ2-7; the match to TRBD1 covers 9 bases. The clonotype was recovered from a human donor with multiple sclerosis. The CDR3 here is CASSYRDRVTYEQYF. The CDR3 DNA reads as TGTGCCAGCAGTTACCGGGACAGGGTTACCTACGAGCAGTACTTC.